What follows describes a single T cell receptor beta chain. The antigen remains undetermined. This sample was included in a study of T cells in Graves' hyperthyroidism and ophthalmopathy. The CDR3 regions of TCR beta were amplified from RNA transcripts. RT-PCR in the first round (using the HTBI primer set) targeted the TCR CDR3. MiXCR, applied by TCRdb to the multiplex PCR reads, yields one record per CDR3 protein. The table records roughly 640,000 distinct CDR3 sequences, approximately 15% of them present only once. Findings and caveats of the study: Model predictions of ophthalmopathy came a median roughly 6.4 months before onset. Ophthalmopathy cases were set apart from stable hyperthyroidism by a 13 V-J model. The majority of expanded thyroid clonotypes above 0.001 also appeared in blood.

It was uncontrolled infection, other autoimmune disease, pregnancy or lactation that excluded patients. The CDR3 is made up of 14 amino acids. The V gene lost 0 bases and the J gene lost 5 bases, with 8 bases spanning the gap. Per the germline V gene, CDR1 is MGHRA and CDR2 is YSYEKL. The chain has TRBV4-1 and TRBJ2-1, with no clear D. This receptor was obtained from a woman between 40 and 50 years old with Graves' ophthalmopathy. Material for sequencing was blood. The chain's CDR3 is CASSQDLRNNEQFF. The DNA for the CDR3 is TGCGCCAGCAGCCAAGATCTACGAAACAATGAGCAGTTCTTC.